The 3 T cell receptor beta chains below were found in one sample sequenced in a study of cytomegalovirus exposure and HLA in healthy donors. The PCR ran on 60 Vbeta and 13 Jbeta primers. Repertoires were generated with immunoSEQ multiplex PCR, while TCRdb's copy carries only in-frame clones and drops some. Here the sample spans about 210,000 clones, 70% to 90% being singletons. Sequenced material: PBMCs. All receptors come from a girl aged 2-10 years in good health and CMV-seronegative.

The CDR3 DNA follows: TGCGCCAGCCTCGGAGGGGGCGCGAACACTGAAGCTTTCTTT. It codes for CASLGGGANTEAFF. The chain joins TRBV5-1 to TRBJ1-1; 7 bases fit TRBD1. The length of the CDR3 is 14 residues. Per the germline V gene, CDR1 is SGHRS and CDR2 is YFSETQ. The J segment lost 1 base and the V segment lost 7 bases, leaving 7 bases of the junction unmatched.

V gene TRBV21-1 combines with J gene TRBJ1-1; the table names TRBD1, a call not compared with the DNA. TRBV21-1 is reported as a pseudogene. This CDR3 has 12 residues. The CDR3 loop is CASPPGQSEAFF. CDR3 coding DNA: TGTGCCAGTCCGCCGGGACAGTCCGAAGCTTTCTTT.

V is TRBV6-5 and J is TRBJ2-7; the match to TRBD2 covers 10 bases. The CDR3 extends over 15 amino acids. Per germline, CDR1 MNHEY and CDR2 SVGAGI. Germline trimming cut 3 bases from V and 3 bases from J; bases unmatched to any gene: 5. CDR3 in DNA: TGTGCCAGCAGTTATTTAGCGGGAGGCATCTACGAGCAGTACTTC. Translation: CASSYLAGGIYEQYF.